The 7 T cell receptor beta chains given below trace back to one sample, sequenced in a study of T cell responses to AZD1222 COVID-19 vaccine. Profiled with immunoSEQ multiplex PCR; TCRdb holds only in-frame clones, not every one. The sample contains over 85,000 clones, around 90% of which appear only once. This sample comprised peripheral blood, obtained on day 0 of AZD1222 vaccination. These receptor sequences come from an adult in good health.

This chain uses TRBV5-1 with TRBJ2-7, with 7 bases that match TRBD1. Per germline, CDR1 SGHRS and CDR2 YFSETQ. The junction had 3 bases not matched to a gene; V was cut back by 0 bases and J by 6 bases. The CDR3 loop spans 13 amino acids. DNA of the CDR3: TGCGCCAGCAGCTTGGGGCAGGGGGTCGAGCAGTACTTC. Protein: CASSLGQGVEQYF.

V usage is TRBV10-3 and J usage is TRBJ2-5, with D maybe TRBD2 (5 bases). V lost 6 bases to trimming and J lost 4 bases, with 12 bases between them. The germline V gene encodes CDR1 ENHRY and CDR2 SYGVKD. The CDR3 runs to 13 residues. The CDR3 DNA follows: TGTGCCATCAGATTGGAGGCTACAGAGACCCAGTACTTC. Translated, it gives CAIRLEATETQYF.

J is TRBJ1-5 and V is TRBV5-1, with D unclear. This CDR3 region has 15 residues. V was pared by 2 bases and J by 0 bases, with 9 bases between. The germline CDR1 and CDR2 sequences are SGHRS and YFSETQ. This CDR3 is CASSFGYDSNQPQHF. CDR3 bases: TGCGCCAGCAGCTTTGGGTACGATAGCAATCAGCCCCAGCATTTT.

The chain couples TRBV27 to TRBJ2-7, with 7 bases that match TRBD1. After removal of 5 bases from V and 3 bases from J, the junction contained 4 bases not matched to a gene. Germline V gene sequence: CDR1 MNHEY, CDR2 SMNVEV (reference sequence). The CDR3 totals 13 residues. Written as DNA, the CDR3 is TGTGCCAGCAGTACTCGACAGGGCTACGAGCAGTACTTC. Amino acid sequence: CASSTRQGYEQYF.

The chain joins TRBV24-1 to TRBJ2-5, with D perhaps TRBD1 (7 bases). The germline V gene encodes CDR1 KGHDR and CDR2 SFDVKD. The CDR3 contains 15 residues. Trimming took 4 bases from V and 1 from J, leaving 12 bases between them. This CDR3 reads CATSDAGQFQETQYF. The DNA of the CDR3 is TGTGCCACCAGTGACGCGGGACAGTTCCAAGAGACCCAGTACTTC.

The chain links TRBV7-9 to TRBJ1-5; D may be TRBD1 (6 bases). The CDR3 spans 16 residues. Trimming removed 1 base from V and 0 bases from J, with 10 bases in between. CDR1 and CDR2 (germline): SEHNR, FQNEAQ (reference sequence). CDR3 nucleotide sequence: TGTGCCAGCAGCTTAGACAGGGACTATAGCAATCAGCCCCAGCATTTT. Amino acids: CASSLDRDYSNQPQHF. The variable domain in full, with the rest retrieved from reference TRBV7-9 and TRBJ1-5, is DTGVSQNPRHKITKRGQNVTFRCDPISEHNRLYWYRQTLGQGPEFLTYFQNEAQLEKSRLLSDRFSAERPKGSFSTLEIQRTEQGDSAMYLCASSLDRDYSNQPQHFGDGTRLSIL.

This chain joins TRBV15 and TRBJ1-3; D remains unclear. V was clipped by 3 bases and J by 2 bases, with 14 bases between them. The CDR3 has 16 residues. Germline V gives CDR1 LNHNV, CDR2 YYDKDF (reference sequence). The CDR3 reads CATSRDHQEAGNTIYF. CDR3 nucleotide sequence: TGTGCCACCAGCAGGGACCACCAAGAAGCTGGAAACACCATATATTTT.